This passage covers 13 T cell receptor beta chains from one sample sequenced in a study of post-analysis software for immune sequencing data. General study points: About five TRBV segments, including TRBV5-6, TRBV5-1 and TRBV20-1, were more frequent in patients than controls.

Which antigens these TCRs recognize remains unknown. Each TCR beta cDNA library carried unique molecular identifiers. TCRdb re-called the PCR reads with MiXCR, one entry per CDR3 protein. The sample has some 890,000 distinct CDR3 sequences, about 53% seen once. The sequenced material came from blood. The source is a girl aged 5-17 years with multiple sclerosis.

The rearrangement links TRBV6-5 to TRBJ2-6; D call uncertain. CDR3 length: 15 amino acids. V lost 7 bases and J 0 bases, leaving 10 bases between the germline ends. From germline, CDR1 is MNHEY and CDR2 SVGAGI. The CDR3 DNA sequence: TGTGCCAGCACCCTCTCGCTCTCTGGGGCCAACGTCCTGACTTTC. As protein: CASTLSLSGANVLTF.

This rearrangement joins TRBV7-8 to TRBJ2-5; D may be TRBD1 or TRBD2 (5 bases each). The J call may be faulty, since TRBJ2-7 better matches the DNA end. This CDR3 comprises 15 residues. Germline CDR1 SGHVS, CDR2 FQNEAQ. Here the CDR3 reads CASSLERLGDDEQYF. For the CDR3, the DNA is TGTGCCAGCAGCTTAGAGCGGTTGGGGGACGACGAGCAGTACTTC.

The V gene is TRBV20-1, the J gene TRBJ2-4, with 10 nucleotides matching TRBD2. Matching the DNA end better, TRBJ2-7 makes the J call doubtful. CDR3 length: 14 residues. The V gene's germline CDR1 is DFQATT and CDR2 SNEGSKA (reference sequence). CDR3 amino acids: CSVQGLAGVYEQYF. Here the CDR3 DNA reads TGCAGTGTACAGGGGCTAGCGGGAGTCTACGAGCAGTACTTC.

On this clonotype itself: A much larger clone differs by one base, so this may be a read error. V usage is TRBV11-2 and J usage is TRBJ2-7, with D hard to call. The J call may be in error: the DNA end matches TRBJ2-5 better. This CDR3 is 13 amino acids long. Looked up from germline, CDR1 is SGHAT and CDR2 is FQNNGV. CDR3 residues: CAGSRTNLETQYF. CDR3 nucleotides: TGTGCCGGCAGCCGAACTAACTTAGAGACCCAGTACTTC.

This chain joins TRBV28 and TRBJ2-1, with 11 positions matching TRBD2. V lost 2 bases, J lost 6 bases, and 6 bases stayed unmatched. The CDR3 covers 16 residues. CDR1 and CDR2 from the germline V gene are MDHEN and SYDVKM. CDR3 nucleotides: TGTGCCAGCAGTTTAGTCCTACTAGCGGGAGCCAATGAGCAGTTCTTC. Translation gives CASSLVLLAGANEQFF.

The chain employs TRBV9 and TRBJ2-5; 8 bases fit TRBD2. This CDR3 spans 15 amino acids. J was trimmed by 2 bases and V by 0 bases; bases with no gene match: 3. The V gene's germline CDR1 is SGDLS and CDR2 YYNGEE. The CDR3 DNA reads as TGTGCCAGCAGCGTAGTAGCGGGATTACAAGAGACCCAGTACTTC. Translating gives CASSVVAGLQETQYF.

In this sample, this clonotype turned up a few times. V gene TRBV4-1 combines with J gene TRBJ2-7; D may be TRBD1 (6 bases). The CDR3 extends over 14 amino acids. V dropped 0 bases and J dropped 5 bases, with 11 bases sitting between them. Germline assignment: CDR1 MGHRA and CDR2 YSYEKL. The CDR3 sequence: CASSQEQQGNEQYF. CDR3 bases: TGCGCCAGCAGCCAAGAACAACAGGGAAACGAGCAGTACTTC.

V gene TRBV3-1 combines with J gene TRBJ2-6; D is unclear. V was cut by 0 bases and J by 4 bases, with 16 bases left in between. The germline V gene has CDR1 LGHDT and CDR2 YNNKEL (reference sequence). This CDR3 has 18 amino acids. CDR3 loop: CASSQDRTASVGANVLTF. The CDR3 DNA reads as TGTGCCAGCAGCCAAGATCGTACGGCCTCGGTAGGGGCCAACGTCCTGACTTTC.

This chain uses TRBV24-1 with TRBJ2-1; no definite D call. This CDR3 contains 14 residues. V was shortened by 5 bases and J by 3 bases, with 10 bases between the two germline ends. The V gene's germline CDR1 is KGHDR and CDR2 SFDVKD. The CDR3 reads CATSGGFDYNEQFF. The CDR3 nucleotides read TGTGCCACCAGTGGGGGATTTGACTACAATGAGCAGTTCTTC.

At least ten counts were recorded for this clonotype. This chain links TRBV7-2 with TRBJ1-5, with TRBD1 as a possible D gene (6 bases). CDR1 is SGHTA and CDR2 is FQGNSA in the germline V gene. Deletions cut 4 bases from V and 4 bases from J, with 11 bases between. The CDR3 consists of 14 residues. The CDR3 loop reads CASSSDSHNQPQHF. The CDR3 nucleotides read TGTGCCAGCAGCTCGGACAGCCATAATCAGCCCCAGCATTTT.

The rearrangement links TRBV5-6 to TRBJ2-1, with D tentatively TRBD2 (6 bases). Germline V gene data show CDR1 as SGHDT and CDR2 as YYEEEE. The CDR3 spans 15 residues. V dropped 3 bases and J dropped 7 bases, with 17 bases sitting between them. CDR3 bases: TGTGCCAGCAGCTGGGATCCCGGGACTTTTAATGAGCAGTTCTTC. Its protein is CASSWDPGTFNEQFF.

This clonotype was detected a few times. This chain joins TRBV10-3 and TRBJ2-6; D possibly uses TRBD1 or TRBD2 (5 bases each). This CDR3 comprises 14 residues. CDR1 is ENHRY and CDR2 is SYGVKD in the germline V gene. Trimming took 4 bases from V and 4 from J, leaving 8 bases between them. For the CDR3, the DNA is TGTGCCATCAGTGGAGGGGTCGGGGCCAACGTCCTGACTTTC. Protein sequence: CAISGGVGANVLTF.

V and J are TRBV7-2 and TRBJ2-7; D is ambiguous. This CDR3 has 15 residues. Germline CDR1 is SGHTA and CDR2 is FQGNSA. The ends were cut back, 2 bases at V and 7 bases at J, with 18 bases in the middle. CDR3: CASSLWDKLLGEQYF. Here the CDR3 DNA reads TGTGCCAGCAGCTTATGGGATAAGCTCTTGGGGGAGCAGTACTTC.